This T cell receptor (beta chain) was captured in a study of HIV-infected children after antiretroviral therapy interruption. This clonotype appeared many times. V was clipped by 3 bases and J by 5 bases, with 8 bases between them. Germline CDR1 reads LNHDA; CDR2 reads SQIVND (reference sequence). This CDR3 has 13 residues. The treatment is: PENTA 11 planned treatment interruption arm or continuous ART arm. Naive CD4+ CD45RA+ CD45RO- T cells were sorted from thawed PBMCs. Unique molecular identifiers were included in an RNA-based 3' RACE TCR library. TCRdb itself ran the 3' RACE reads through MiXCR, one entry per CDR3 protein. The table lists more than 40,000 distinct CDR3 sequences, 4.3% of them singletons.

The rearrangement uses TRBV19 and TRBJ1-5; D is ambiguous. The sample here was CD45RA+ CD4+ T cells from PBMCs, pooled from several time points, taken from a donor given antiretroviral therapy, either interrupted or continuous. Subset in this sample: naive CD4+ CD45RA+ CD45RO- T cells. The receptor was isolated from a pool of human donors with HIV. CDR3 DNA sequence: TGTGCCAGTAGTATGAGTCCGGATCAGCCCCAGCATTTT. It encodes CASSMSPDQPQHF. The full variable domain, completed using reference TRBV19 and TRBJ1-5, is DGGITQSPKYLFRKEGQNVTLSCEQNLNHDAMYWYRQDPGQGLRLIYYSQIVNDFQKGDIAEGYSVSREKKESFPLTVTSAQKNPTAFYLCASSMSPDQPQHFGDGTRLSIL.